This T cell receptor beta chain is from a study of PD-L1 blockade in urothelial cancer. Sequencing used immunoSEQ multiplex PCR; TCRdb keeps in-frame clones, though not all of them. This table has about 50,000 clones, around 88% appearing once. Between the trimmed V and J ends, which lost 1 base and 9 bases, there was a span of 10 bases. This CDR3 region has 13 residues. Germline assignment: CDR1 SNHLY and CDR2 FYNNEI. Time point described: pretreatment peripheral blood. Urothelial carcinoma affected the patients, and it was locally advanced or metastatic. The rearrangement links TRBV2 to TRBJ2-1, with D perhaps TRBD2 (6 bases). The sequence came from a woman aged 55 to 70 with urothelial cancer. The input for sequencing was PBMCs, taken around atezolizumab (anti-PD-L1) treatment. The CDR3 coding sequence is TGTGCCAGCAGTGAAGTGGGAGGACTTGAGCAGTTCTTC. Encoded protein: CASSEVGGLEQFF. Combining the CDR3 with reference TRBV2 and TRBJ2-1 gives the whole variable domain EPEVTQTPSHQVTQMGQEVILRCVPISNHLYFYWYRQILGQKVEFLVSFYNNEISEKSEIFDDQFSVERPDGSNFTLKIRSTKLEDSAMYFCASSEVGGLEQFFGPGTRLTVL.